Each of the 22 T cell receptor beta chains below was sequenced from the same sample in a study of shared clonotypes between healthy human individuals. Generated by immunoSEQ multiplex PCR, the TCRdb table keeps only in-frame clones and is missing some. The data show about 680,000 clones, around 67% seen once. The sequencing input was memory CD4+ T cells sorted from blood. The subset: CD45RA-negative fraction. These receptors originate from a woman between 25 and 40 years old in good health.

V usage is TRBV7-9 and J usage is TRBJ1-4, with 7 bases aligning to TRBD1. The CDR3 sequence is 15 residues long. Germline CDR1 SEHNR, CDR2 FQNEAQ (reference sequence). Losses at the gene ends were 5 bases for V and 6 bases for J; bases not matched to a gene: 9. In DNA form, the CDR3 reads TGTGCCAGCAGCGCCACAGGGGAATGGGATGAAAAACTGTTTTTT. Amino acids: CASSATGEWDEKLFF.

V gene TRBV9 combines with J gene TRBJ2-3; D remains unclear. Germline V gives CDR1 SGDLS, CDR2 YYNGEE. The V gene lost 4 bases and the J gene lost 4 bases, with 7 bases spanning the gap. CDR3 length: 12 amino acids. This chain's CDR3 is CASSPISDTQYF. CDR3 in DNA: TGTGCCAGCAGCCCGATTTCAGATACGCAGTATTTT.

This chain joins TRBV5-1 and TRBJ2-5; TRBD1 might be the D (5 bases). The J call could be wrong; TRBJ2-7 is a better fit for the DNA end. Germline CDR1 is SGHRS and CDR2 is YFSETQ. There are 12 residues in the CDR3. CDR3 amino acids: CASSPGHYEQYF. For the CDR3, the DNA is TGCGCCAGCAGCCCTGGACACTACGAGCAGTACTTC.

In this sample, this clone turned up a few times. This chain links TRBV28 with TRBJ1-3, with D possibly being TRBD1 (5 bases). The germline CDR1 and CDR2 sequences are MDHEN and SYDVKM. Trimming shortened V by 7 bases and J by 3 bases, and 16 bases separated the two germline ends. The CDR3 is made up of 15 amino acids. The CDR3 here is CASINQGFGGNTIYF. The CDR3, as DNA: TGTGCCAGCATAAACCAGGGTTTTGGTGGAAACACCATATATTTT.

V gene TRBV30 combines with J gene TRBJ2-1; 9 bases are a match to TRBD2. CDR3 length equals 14 residues. The ends lost 1 base at V and 8 bases at J; junction bases unmatched: 6. Germline-derived CDR1 and CDR2 are GTSNPN and SVGIG (reference sequence). CDR3 sequence (DNA): TGTGCCTGGAGTGCCGGGACTAGCCCCTATGAGCAGTTCTTC. It translates to CAWSAGTSPYEQFF.

The chain recombines TRBV19 with TRBJ2-7; 15 bases line up with TRBD2. The V and J ends lost 5 bases and 1 base, in that order; junction bases with no gene match: 6. Germline CDR1 is LNHDA and CDR2 is SQIVND (reference sequence). The length of the CDR3 is 17 residues. As DNA, the CDR3 is TGTGCCAGTAGTGAGGGGACTAGCGGGAGGTCGTCCTACGAGCAGTACTTC. Protein sequence: CASSEGTSGRSSYEQYF.

J is TRBJ2-7 and V is TRBV2; TRBD1 might be the D (6 bases). The V gene's germline CDR1 is SNHLY and CDR2 FYNNEI. CDR3 length equals 16 residues. The V gene lost 4 bases and the J gene lost 0 bases, with 16 bases spanning the gap. The CDR3 nucleotides read TGTGCCAGCAGTGCCGTGGACAGAGATAGCTCCTACGAGCAGTACTTC. Translated, it gives CASSAVDRDSSYEQYF.

The chain combines TRBV2 with TRBJ1-3; TRBD1 matches 9 bases. This CDR3 contains 14 residues. Losses at the gene ends were 6 bases for V and 9 bases for J; bases not matched to a gene: 9. CDR1 SNHLY and CDR2 FYNNEI come from the germline V gene. CDR3 bases: TGTGCCAGCAGCGAGGGGACAGGGTTATTCACCATATATTTT. This gives the protein CASSEGTGLFTIYF.

By its share, this clone is large (0.1 to 1%). The chain combines TRBV19 with TRBJ2-5, with D possibly matching TRBD2 (6 bases). V was shortened by 6 bases and J by 5 bases, with 13 bases between the two germline ends. The length of the CDR3 is 13 residues. Germline loops: CDR1 LNHDA, CDR2 SQIVND (reference sequence). Written as DNA, the CDR3 is TGTGCCAGTAGGGGAGGAAACGGGGAGACCCAGTACTTC. It specifies CASRGGNGETQYF.

The V call is TRBV28, the J call TRBJ1-5; D gene uncertain. Per the germline V gene, CDR1 is MDHEN and CDR2 is SYDVKM. CDR3 length equals 15 residues. Trimming left V 6 bases short and J 0 bases short, with 12 bases between. CDR3 loop: CASRRIPVSNQPQHF. CDR3 sequence (DNA): TGTGCCAGCAGGAGAATCCCCGTTAGCAATCAGCCCCAGCATTTT.

The chain recombines TRBV5-1 with TRBJ2-5; D is tentatively TRBD1 or TRBD2 (6 bases each). Germline V gene sequence: CDR1 SGHRS, CDR2 YFSETQ. V was pared by 2 bases and J by 4 bases, with 21 bases between. This CDR3 comprises 17 residues. The CDR3 DNA reads TGCGCCAGCAGCTTATCGGTTTTCGCGGAGGGGGGAGAGACCCAGTACTTC. Its protein product is CASSLSVFAEGGETQYF.

The chain employs TRBV9 and TRBJ2-5; D gene unclear. The germline gives CDR1 SGDLS, CDR2 YYNGEE. CDR3 length: 13 amino acids. Trimming shortened V by 0 bases and J by 3 bases, and 6 bases separated the two germline ends. The CDR3 here is CASSVGQEETQYF. The CDR3, as DNA: TGTGCCAGCAGCGTAGGGCAAGAAGAGACCCAGTACTTC.

The gene calls are TRBV28 and TRBJ2-5; D is ambiguous. This CDR3 region has 15 residues. V lost 5 bases and J lost 2, with 15 bases in between. Germline values: CDR1 MDHEN, CDR2 SYDVKM. CDR3 loop: CASSPASLRQETQYF. The CDR3 DNA reads as TGTGCCAGCAGTCCCGCCTCGTTGCGGCAAGAGACCCAGTACTTC.

The V and J genes are TRBV28 and TRBJ2-2, with a weak D call TRBD2 (5 bases). The CDR3 loop spans 14 amino acids. V was pared by 6 bases and J by 5 bases, with 13 bases between. Germline V gene lookup returns CDR1 MDHEN and CDR2 SYDVKM. DNA for the CDR3: TGTGCCAGCAGACTAGTTTATACGACCGGGGAGCTGTTTTTT. Its translation: CASRLVYTTGELFF.

The V call is TRBV28, the J call TRBJ2-7; possible D gene TRBD2, 6 bases. CDR1 is MDHEN and CDR2 is SYDVKM in the germline V gene. The ends were cut back, 6 bases at V and 1 base at J, with 16 bases in the middle. The CDR3 extends over 15 amino acids. As DNA, the CDR3 is TGTGCCAGCAGCTCTGGATGGCGGGGTTCCTACGAGCAGTACTTC. Protein sequence: CASSSGWRGSYEQYF.

The V call is TRBV5-1, the J call TRBJ2-5; tentative D call: TRBD2 (6 bases). CDR3 length: 16 residues. The ends were cut back, 6 bases at V and 4 bases at J, with 22 bases in the middle. Germline-derived CDR1 and CDR2 are SGHRS and YFSETQ. The CDR3 reads CASKSPNSGLGETQYF. The CDR3 DNA follows: TGCGCCAGCAAAAGTCCGAATTCGGGACTGGGAGAGACCCAGTACTTC.

This clone turned up a few times. V gene TRBV18 combines with J gene TRBJ1-5, with 8 bases matching TRBD1. CDR3 length: 15 residues. Germline V lookup: CDR1 KGHSH, CDR2 LQKENI. Losses at the gene ends were 6 bases for V and 9 bases for J; bases not matched to a gene: 13. In DNA, the CDR3 is TGTGCCAGCTCGTACAGGGGGTATTCGGGAGGGCCCCAGCATTTT. Amino acids: CASSYRGYSGGPQHF.

J is TRBJ1-3 and V is TRBV10-2; D not resolved. The CDR3 length is 17 residues. V lost 2 bases, J lost 3 bases, and 17 bases lay in between. Germline V gene sequence: CDR1 WSHSY, CDR2 SAAADI. CDR3 coding DNA: TGCGCCAGCAGTGAGGGACCGCGGGGAGGACTTGGAAACACCATATATTTT. It translates to CASSEGPRGGLGNTIYF.

This sequence joins TRBV5-1 and TRBJ2-4, with TRBD2 matching over 14 bases. This CDR3 contains 17 residues. J gave up 5 bases and V 4 bases, and 8 bases lay outside the gene matches. In germline, CDR1 is SGHRS, CDR2 YFSETQ. This chain's CDR3 is CASSPGTSGRIQNIQYF. CDR3 bases: TGCGCCAGCAGCCCTGGGACTAGCGGGAGAATCCAAAACATTCAGTACTTC.

The gene calls are TRBV29-1 and TRBJ1-2, with a tentative D call TRBD1 (5 bases). This CDR3 has 13 residues. V was clipped by 6 bases and J by 2 bases, with 13 bases between them. From germline, CDR1 is SQVTM and CDR2 ANQGSEA. The CDR3 sequence is CSVNPRDNYGYTF. CDR3 DNA: TGCAGCGTAAACCCACGGGACAACTATGGCTACACCTTC.

On this clone itself: At the DNA level, this CDR3 is encoded by other sequences in the same sample as well. Here the CDR3 reads CASSKNTEAFF. The CDR3 nucleotides are TGTGCCAGCAGTAAAAACACTGAAGCTTTCTTT. The genes are TRBV6-1 and TRBJ1-1; D remains ambiguous. This CDR3 comprises 11 residues. The V gene's germline CDR1 is MNHNS and CDR2 SASEGT. V lost 5 bases to trimming and J lost 2 bases, with 3 bases between them.

The chain employs TRBV28 and TRBJ1-4; possibly TRBD1 for D (5 bases). Germline assignment: CDR1 MDHEN and CDR2 SYDVKM. CDR3 length: 13 amino acids. Trimming shortened V by 2 bases and J by 7 bases, and 8 bases separated the two germline ends. As DNA, the CDR3 is TGTGCCAGCAGTTTAGGGGGGAGTGAAAAACTGTTTTTT. It yields the protein CASSLGGSEKLFF. Variable domain in full (rest from reference TRBV28 and TRBJ1-4): DVKVTQSSRYLVKRTGEKVFLECVQDMDHENMFWYRQDPGLGLRLIYFSYDVKMKEKGDIPEGYSVSREKKERFSLILESASTNQTSMYLCASSLGGSEKLFFGSGTQLSVL.